This T cell receptor (beta chain) was recorded in a study of T-cell memory formation after mild COVID-19. Whole-study context: TCR clusters were mostly donor specific.

The study's findings and limits: Clones that got smaller from day 15 to 85 had even CD4/CD8, while clones growing later tipped toward CD4+. Mostly located in CM and EM were contracting CD4+ clones, with contracting CD8+ clones located in EMRA. Prior to infection, memory already included some responding clones, suggesting cross-reactive memory joined.

TCRdb reanalysed the 5' RACE reads using MiXCR and keeps one entry per CDR3 protein. The profile shows roughly 220,000 distinct CDR3 sequences, about 9.2% of them singletons. A remark on this clonotype: Its specificity is not known.

V lost 6 bases to trimming and J lost 0 bases, with 6 bases between them. Per the germline V gene, CDR1 is SNHLY and CDR2 is FYNNEI. The CDR3 is 12 amino acids. This sequence joins TRBV2 and TRBJ2-7; D unresolved. Sequenced sample: PBMCs or a T cell subset sorted from them (not recorded which). The TCR sequence derives from a man younger than 35 who had mild COVID-19 (a few samples of this study predate the infection). Cell type and time point are not known. The DNA for the CDR3 is TGTGCCAGCAGCGTCAGCTCCTACGAGCAGTACGTC. Amino acid sequence: CASSVSSYEQYV.